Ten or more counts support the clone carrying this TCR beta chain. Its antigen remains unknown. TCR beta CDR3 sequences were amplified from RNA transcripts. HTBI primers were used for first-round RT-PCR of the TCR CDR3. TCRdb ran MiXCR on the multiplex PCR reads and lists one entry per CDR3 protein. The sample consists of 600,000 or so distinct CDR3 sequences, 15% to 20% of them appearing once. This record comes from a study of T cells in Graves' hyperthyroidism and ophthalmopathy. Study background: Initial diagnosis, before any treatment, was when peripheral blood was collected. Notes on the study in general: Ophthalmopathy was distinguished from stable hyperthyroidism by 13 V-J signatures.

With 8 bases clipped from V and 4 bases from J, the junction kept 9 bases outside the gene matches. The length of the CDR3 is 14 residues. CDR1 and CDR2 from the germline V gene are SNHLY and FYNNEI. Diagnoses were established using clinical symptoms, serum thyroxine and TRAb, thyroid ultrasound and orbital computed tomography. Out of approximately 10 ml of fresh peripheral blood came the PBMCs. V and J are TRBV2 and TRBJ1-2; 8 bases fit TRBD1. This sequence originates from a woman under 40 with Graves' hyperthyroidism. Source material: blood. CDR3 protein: CASLKQGAGYGYTF. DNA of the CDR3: TGTGCCAGCTTAAAGCAGGGGGCCGGCTATGGCTACACCTTC.